A selection of T cell receptor beta chains follows, all from one sample in a study of blood T cell repertoires in COVID-19. The data were produced by immunoSEQ multiplex PCR, yet TCRdb's version contains in-frame clones alone and is incomplete. The table includes a few hundred thousand clones, around 83% detected once. Sequencing input: peripheral blood. The receptors derive from a woman in her forties or fifties with acute or convalescent COVID-19. CDR3s include the opening cysteine and the closing phenylalanine or tryptophan. Fields, in order: clone size, V gene, D gene, J gene, CDR3 DNA, CDR3 protein. A D gene is named only where the DNA matches it firmly. Rows give clone size only sometimes, using once, few, many, or a class for an expanded clone.

>-|TRBV9|-|TRBJ2-2
TGTGCCAGCAGCACTACAGGGGACTCCAACACCGGGGAGCTGTTTTTT
CASSTTGDSNTGELFF
>-|TRBV14|-|TRBJ1-2
TGTGCCAGCAGCGAGGGAGGCAGAAACTATGGCTACACCTTC
CASSEGGRNYGYTF
>-|TRBV3-1/TRBV3-2|-|TRBJ1-3
TGTGCCAGCAGCCAAACAGGGACTGGAAACACCATATATTTT
CASSQTGTGNTIYF
>-|TRBV28|-|TRBJ2-7
TGTGCCAGCAGTTTGGCGGTTAGCTCCTACGAGCAGTACTTC
CASSLAVSSYEQYF
>-|TRBV5-6|-|TRBJ2-5
TGTGCCAGCAGCTTACGGGTAGGAGAGACCCAGTACTTC
CASSLRVGETQYF
>-|TRBV24-1|TRBD1|TRBJ2-1
TGTGCCACCAGTGATCCCTCGACAGGGGATCACAATGAGCAGTTCTTC
CATSDPSTGDHNEQFF
>-|TRBV18|-|TRBJ1-3
TGTGCCAGCTCACCCCGGCAGGCCAACTCTGGAAACACCATATATTTT
CASSPRQANSGNTIYF
>-|TRBV9|-|TRBJ1-2
TGTGCCAGCAGCGTAGCTGAGGGATTGGGCTACACCTTC
CASSVAEGLGYTF
>once|TRBV12-3/TRBV12-4|TRBD1|TRBJ1-5
TGTGCCAGCAGTCTCGACAGGGATCGGCCCCAGCATTTT
CASSLDRDRPQHF
>few|TRBV19|-|TRBJ2-1
TGTGCCACCCAGACTAACACCTACAATGAGCAGTTCTTC
CATQTNTYNEQFF
>-|TRBV5-1|-|TRBJ2-5
TGCGCCAGCAGCCAACAAGAGACCCAGTACTTC
CASSQQETQYF
>-|TRBV28|TRBD1|TRBJ1-4
TGTGCCAGCAAGGGACAGGGGGGATCGTTTCCTAATGAAAAACTGTTTTTT
CASKGQGGSFPNEKLFF
>-|TRBV30|TRBD1|TRBJ1-1
TGTGCCTGGAGGACCGGACAGGGGAACACTGAAGCTTTCTTT
CAWRTGQGNTEAFF
>-|TRBV7-2|TRBD1|TRBJ2-1
TGTGCCAGCAGCACTACAGGTCGGCAGGGGGTGTACAATGAGCAGTTCTTC
CASSTTGRQGVYNEQFF
>-|TRBV29-1|-|TRBJ2-7
TGCAGCGCCAAAAGCGGAAATCCCTACGAGCAGTACTTC
CSAKSGNPYEQYF
>-|TRBV28|-|TRBJ2-2
TGTGCCAGCAGTTTAACAGGGCGTGCCACCGGGGAGCTGTTTTTT
CASSLTGRATGELFF
>-|TRBV7-2|-|TRBJ1-5
TGTGCCAGCAGCCAGAACCCAGGCAGCAATCAGCCCCAGCATTTT
CASSQNPGSNQPQHF
>-|TRBV28|-|TRBJ1-6
TGTGCCAGCAGTTTGGTAGGGGAATCCCCCCTCCACTTT
CASSLVGESPLHF
>once|TRBV7-9|TRBD1|TRBJ1-1
TGTGCCAGCAGCCTCGGGACAGGGTATTGGACTGAAGCTTTCTTT
CASSLGTGYWTEAFF
>-|TRBV7-6|-|TRBJ1-2
TGTGCCAGCAGCTTGGACTTAATGTCCGGCTACACCTTC
CASSLDLMSGYTF
>-|TRBV9|-|TRBJ2-2
TGTGCCAGCAGCGAACTAAACACCGGGGAGCTGTTTTTT
CASSELNTGELFF
>once|TRBV6-6|-|TRBJ2-1
TGTGCCAGCAGTCCCGAGCAGGTAGCCTACAATGAGCAGTTCTTC
CASSPEQVAYNEQFF
>-|TRBV28|-|TRBJ1-4
TGTGCCAGCATTCCCGCGGGGAGCGGTTGGGAAAAACTGTTTTTT
CASIPAGSGWEKLFF
>once|TRBV7-9|-|TRBJ1-5
TGTGCCAGCCAAGGGGCAGAGTATCAGCCCCAGCATTTT
CASQGAEYQPQHF
>once|TRBV28|TRBD1|TRBJ2-2
TGTGCCAGCAGGGCCGGGACAGGGAATGTCGGGGAGCTGTTTTTT
CASRAGTGNVGELFF
>-|TRBV30|TRBD1|TRBJ2-7
TGTGCCGTACCGGGACAGGGGGCAGAAAAGCAGTACTTC
CAVPGQGAEKQYF
>-|TRBV6-1|-|TRBJ2-1
TGTGCCAGCAGTGAAGCGGGGACATCCTACAATGAGCAGTTCTTC
CASSEAGTSYNEQFF
>-|TRBV24-1|TRBD2|TRBJ2-4
TGTGCCACCAGTGACGGGAGGCGGGATTTAGCCAAAAACATTCAGTACTTC
CATSDGRRDLAKNIQYF
>-|TRBV7-2|TRBD1|TRBJ1-1
TGTGCCAGCAGCCGGACAGTCACAGGGGGTGGGATGAACAGTGAAGCTTTCTTT
CASSRTVTGGGMNSEAFF
>-|TRBV7-3|TRBD1|TRBJ2-5
TGTGCCAGCAGCTTAATGGGACAGTTTACAGAGACCCAGTACTTC
CASSLMGQFTETQYF
>-|TRBV7-3|TRBD1|TRBJ1-6
TGTGCCAGCAGCCCATCGGGACAGGCGAATTCACCCCTCCACTTT
CASSPSGQANSPLHF
>-|TRBV19|-|TRBJ1-2
TGTGCCAGTAGTATAGTAACGGGGAACTATGGCTACACCTTC
CASSIVTGNYGYTF
>-|TRBV19|TRBD1|TRBJ2-1
TGTGCCAGTAGTAATGACAGGGCCTACAATGAGCAGTTCTTC
CASSNDRAYNEQFF
>-|TRBV12-5|-|TRBJ2-2
TGTGCTAGTGGAGACGGGAGCTGGACCGGGGAGCTGTTTTTT
CASGDGSWTGELFF
>-|TRBV7-9|-|TRBJ2-3
TGTGCCAGCAGCCCCCAGGGCAGTACAGATACGCAGTATTTT
CASSPQGSTDTQYF
>-|TRBV11-1|TRBD2|TRBJ2-3
TGTGCCAGCAGCCGGGGGGGCCGGACAGATACGCAGTATTTT
CASSRGGRTDTQYF
>-|TRBV2|-|TRBJ2-2
TGTGCCAGCAGTAAGACGGGGAACACCGGGGAGCTGTTTTTT
CASSKTGNTGELFF
>-|TRBV5-4|TRBD2|TRBJ2-2
TGTGCCAGCAGCCGAGGACTAGCGGGAGGAAACACCGGGGAGCTGTTTTTT
CASSRGLAGGNTGELFF
>-|TRBV6-2/TRBV6-3|TRBD2|TRBJ2-7
TGTGCCAGCAGTTTACAGCGGGAGGTACCCTACGAGCAGTACTTC
CASSLQREVPYEQYF
>-|TRBV27|TRBD1|TRBJ2-1
TGTGCCAGCAGTTTATCCCGGACAGGGTCAGGGAATGAGCAGTTCTTC
CASSLSRTGSGNEQFF
>-|TRBV5-4|-|TRBJ1-2
TGTGCCAGCAGCCAACATACAGACGTCTATGGCTACACCTTC
CASSQHTDVYGYTF
>once|TRBV7-3|-|TRBJ2-2
TGTGCCAGCAGCTTCTCGACTGCTGCGAACACCGGGGAGCTGTTTTTT
CASSFSTAANTGELFF
>-|TRBV5-4|TRBD1|TRBJ2-7
TGTGCCAGCAGCTTGACAGGGGGCTACGAGCAGTACTTC
CASSLTGGYEQYF